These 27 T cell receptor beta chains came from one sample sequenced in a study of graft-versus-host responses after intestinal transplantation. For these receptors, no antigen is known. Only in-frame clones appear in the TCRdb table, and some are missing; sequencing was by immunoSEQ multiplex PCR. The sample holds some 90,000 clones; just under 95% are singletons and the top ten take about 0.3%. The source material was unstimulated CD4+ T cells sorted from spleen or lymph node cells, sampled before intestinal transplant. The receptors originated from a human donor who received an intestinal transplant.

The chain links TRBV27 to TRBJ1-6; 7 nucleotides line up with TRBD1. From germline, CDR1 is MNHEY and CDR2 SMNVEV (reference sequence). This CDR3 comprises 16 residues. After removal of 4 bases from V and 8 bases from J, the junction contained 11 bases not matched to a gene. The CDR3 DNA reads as TGTGCCAGCAGTTATAAGACAGGGAATTTTGATTCACCCCTCCACTTT. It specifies CASSYKTGNFDSPLHF.

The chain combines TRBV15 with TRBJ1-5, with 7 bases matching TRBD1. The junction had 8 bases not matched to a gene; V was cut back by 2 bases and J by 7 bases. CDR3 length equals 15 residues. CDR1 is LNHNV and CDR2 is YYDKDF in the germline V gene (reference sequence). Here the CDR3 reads CATSRSYRGGQPQHF. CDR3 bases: TGTGCCACCAGCAGATCTTACAGGGGCGGACAGCCCCAGCATTTT. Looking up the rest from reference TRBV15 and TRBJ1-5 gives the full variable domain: DAMVIQNPRYQVTQFGKPVTLSCSQTLNHNVMYWYQQKSSQAPKLLFHYYDKDFNNEADTPDNFQSRRPNTSFCFLDIRSPGLGDTAMYLCATSRSYRGGQPQHFGDGTRLSIL.

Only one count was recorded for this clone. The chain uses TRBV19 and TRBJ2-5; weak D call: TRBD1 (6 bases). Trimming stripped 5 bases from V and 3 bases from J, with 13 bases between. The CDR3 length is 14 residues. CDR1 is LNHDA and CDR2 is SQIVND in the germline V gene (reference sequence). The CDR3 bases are TGTGCCAGTAGTCCGCGACAGGACGAAGAGACCCAGTACTTC. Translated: CASSPRQDEETQYF.

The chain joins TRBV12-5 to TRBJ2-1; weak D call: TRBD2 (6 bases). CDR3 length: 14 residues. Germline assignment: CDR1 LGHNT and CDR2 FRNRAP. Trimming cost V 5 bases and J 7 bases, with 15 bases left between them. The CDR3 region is CASGPGLDSNEQFF. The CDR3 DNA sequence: TGTGCTAGTGGTCCGGGACTGGACTCTAATGAGCAGTTCTTC.

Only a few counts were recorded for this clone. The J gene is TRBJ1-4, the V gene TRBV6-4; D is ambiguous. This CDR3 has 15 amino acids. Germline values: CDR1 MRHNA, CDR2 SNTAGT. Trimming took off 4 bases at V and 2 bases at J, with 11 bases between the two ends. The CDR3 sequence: CASSALESTNEKLFF. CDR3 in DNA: TGTGCCAGCAGTGCCCTCGAAAGCACTAATGAAAAACTGTTTTTT.

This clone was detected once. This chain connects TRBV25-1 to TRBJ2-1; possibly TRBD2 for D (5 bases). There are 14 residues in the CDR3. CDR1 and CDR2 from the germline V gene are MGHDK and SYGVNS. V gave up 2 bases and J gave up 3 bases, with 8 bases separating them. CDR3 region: CASSEVGLYNEQFF. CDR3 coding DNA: TGTGCCAGCAGTGAAGTCGGACTCTACAATGAGCAGTTCTTC.

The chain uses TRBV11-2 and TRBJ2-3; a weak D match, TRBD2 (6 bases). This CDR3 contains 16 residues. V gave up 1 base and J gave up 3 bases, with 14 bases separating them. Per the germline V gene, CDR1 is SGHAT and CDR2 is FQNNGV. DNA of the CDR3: TGTGCCAGCAGCTTAGCCGGAGGCGGGATTACAGATACGCAGTATTTT. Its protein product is CASSLAGGGITDTQYF. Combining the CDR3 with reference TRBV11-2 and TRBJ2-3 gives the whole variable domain EAGVAQSPRYKIIEKRQSVAFWCNPISGHATLYWYQQILGQGPKLLIQFQNNGVVDDSQLPKDRFSAERLKGVDSTLKIQPAKLEDSAVYLCASSLAGGGITDTQYFGPGTRLTVL.

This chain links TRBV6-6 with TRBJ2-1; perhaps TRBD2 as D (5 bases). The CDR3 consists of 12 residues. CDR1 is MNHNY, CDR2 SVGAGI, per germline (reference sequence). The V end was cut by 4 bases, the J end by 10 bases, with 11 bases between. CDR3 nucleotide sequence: TGTGCCAGCAGTTGGCTAGCAGGCGAGCAGTTCTTC. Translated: CASSWLAGEQFF.

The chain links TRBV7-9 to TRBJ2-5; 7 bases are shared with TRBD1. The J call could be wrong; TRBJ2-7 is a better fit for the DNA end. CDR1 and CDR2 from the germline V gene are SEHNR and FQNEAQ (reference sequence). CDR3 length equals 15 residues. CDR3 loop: CASSPEWDRTYEQYF. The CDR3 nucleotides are TGTGCCAGCAGCCCAGAGTGGGACAGAACCTACGAGCAGTACTTC.

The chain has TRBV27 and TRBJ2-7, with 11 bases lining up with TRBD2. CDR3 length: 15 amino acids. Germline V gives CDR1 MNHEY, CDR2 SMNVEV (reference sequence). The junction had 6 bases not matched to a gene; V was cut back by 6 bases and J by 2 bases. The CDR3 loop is CASSDLAGGTYEQYF. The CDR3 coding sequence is TGTGCCAGCAGCGATCTAGCGGGAGGTACCTACGAGCAGTACTTC.

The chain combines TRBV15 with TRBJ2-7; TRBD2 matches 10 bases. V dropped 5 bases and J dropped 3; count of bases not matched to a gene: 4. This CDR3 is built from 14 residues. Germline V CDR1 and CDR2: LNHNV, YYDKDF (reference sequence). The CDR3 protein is CATSPGLAVYEQYF. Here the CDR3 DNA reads TGTGCCACCAGCCCCGGACTAGCGGTCTACGAGCAGTACTTC.

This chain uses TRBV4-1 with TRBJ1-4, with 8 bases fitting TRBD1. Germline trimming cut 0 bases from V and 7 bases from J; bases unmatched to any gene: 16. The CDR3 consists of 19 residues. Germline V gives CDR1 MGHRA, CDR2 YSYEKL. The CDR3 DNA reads TGCGCCAGCAGCCAAGATCGGGACAGGAGTTCATACTCTATTGAAAAACTGTTTTTT. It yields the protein CASSQDRDRSSYSIEKLFF.

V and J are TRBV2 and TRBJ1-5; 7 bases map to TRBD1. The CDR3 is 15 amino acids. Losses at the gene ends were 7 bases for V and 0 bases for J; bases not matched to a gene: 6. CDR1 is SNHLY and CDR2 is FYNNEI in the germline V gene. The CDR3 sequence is CASKEGAYSNQPQHF. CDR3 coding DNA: TGTGCCAGCAAGGAGGGGGCCTATAGCAATCAGCCCCAGCATTTT.

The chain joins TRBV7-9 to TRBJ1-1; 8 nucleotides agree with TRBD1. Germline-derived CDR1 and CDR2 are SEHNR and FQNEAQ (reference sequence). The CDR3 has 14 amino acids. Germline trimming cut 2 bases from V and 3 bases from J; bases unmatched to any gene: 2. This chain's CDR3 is CASSLLTGDTEAFF. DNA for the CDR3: TGTGCCAGCAGCTTATTGACAGGGGACACTGAAGCTTTCTTT.

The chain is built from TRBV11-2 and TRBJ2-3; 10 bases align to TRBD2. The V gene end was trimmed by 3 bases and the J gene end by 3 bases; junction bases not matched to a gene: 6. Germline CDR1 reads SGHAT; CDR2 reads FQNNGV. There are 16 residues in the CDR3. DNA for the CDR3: TGTGCCAGCAGCTTGGGTAGCGGGAGGACTACAGATACGCAGTATTTT. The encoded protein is CASSLGSGRTTDTQYF.

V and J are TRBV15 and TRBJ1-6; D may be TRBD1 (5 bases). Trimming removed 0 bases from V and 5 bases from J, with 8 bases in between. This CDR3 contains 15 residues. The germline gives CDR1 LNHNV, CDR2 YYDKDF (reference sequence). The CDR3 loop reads CATSREQAHNSPLHF. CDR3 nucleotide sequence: TGTGCCACCAGCAGAGAACAGGCTCATAATTCACCCCTCCACTTT.

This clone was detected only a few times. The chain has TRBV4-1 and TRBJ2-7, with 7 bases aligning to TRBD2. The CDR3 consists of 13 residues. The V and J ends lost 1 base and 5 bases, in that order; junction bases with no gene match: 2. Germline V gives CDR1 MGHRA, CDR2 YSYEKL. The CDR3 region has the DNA TGCGCCAGCAGCCAAGTGGGGAGGGACGAGCAGTACTTC. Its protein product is CASSQVGRDEQYF.

The CDR3: CASSDPGQGYGYTF. The CDR3 DNA sequence: TGTGCCAGCTCTGACCCGGGACAGGGGTATGGCTACACCTTC. This sequence joins TRBV6-1 and TRBJ1-2; 10 bases are a match to TRBD1. Losses at the gene ends were 8 bases for V and 5 bases for J; bases not matched to a gene: 8. CDR3 length: 14 amino acids. Germline values: CDR1 MNHNS, CDR2 SASEGT.

DNA for the CDR3: TGTGCCAGCAGTTACAGGGAAGGTCAGCCCCAGCATTTT. The encoded protein is CASSYREGQPQHF. The chain links TRBV6-5 to TRBJ1-5; D is ambiguous. The CDR3 is 13 amino acids. V shed 2 bases and J shed 6 bases, with 8 bases lying between them. Germline CDR1 is MNHEY and CDR2 is SVGAGI.

The CDR3 DNA reads as TGTGCCTGGAGTGGACTGGGGAGGTCTAATGAAAAACTGTTTTTT. Amino acids: CAWSGLGRSNEKLFF. This sequence joins TRBV30 and TRBJ1-4; no clear D gene. From germline, CDR1 is GTSNPN and CDR2 SVGIG (reference sequence). This CDR3 has 15 amino acids. Trimming removed 1 base from V and 3 bases from J, with 12 bases in between.

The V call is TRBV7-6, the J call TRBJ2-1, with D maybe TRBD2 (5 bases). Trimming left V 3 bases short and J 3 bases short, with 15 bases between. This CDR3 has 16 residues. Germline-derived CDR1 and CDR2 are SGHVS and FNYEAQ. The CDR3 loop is CASSLGRTDIYNEQFF. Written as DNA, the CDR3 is TGTGCCAGCAGCTTGGGTAGGACTGACATCTACAATGAGCAGTTCTTC.

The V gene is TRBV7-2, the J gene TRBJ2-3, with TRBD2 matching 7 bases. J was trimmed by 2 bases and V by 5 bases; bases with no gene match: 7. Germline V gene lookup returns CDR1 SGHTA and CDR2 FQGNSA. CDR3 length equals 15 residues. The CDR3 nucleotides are TGTGCCAGCAGCCCGAGCGGGACTAACACAGATACGCAGTATTTT. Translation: CASSPSGTNTDTQYF.

For the CDR3, the DNA is TGTGCCAGCAGCTCATACCGGGACACCACCTACGAGCAGTACTTC. Protein product: CASSSYRDTTYEQYF. The chain links TRBV5-4 to TRBJ2-7, with D perhaps matching TRBD1 (6 bases). The germline V gene encodes CDR1 SGHNT and CDR2 YYREEE (reference sequence). The CDR3 loop spans 15 amino acids. V shed 3 bases and J shed 2 bases, with 15 bases lying between them.

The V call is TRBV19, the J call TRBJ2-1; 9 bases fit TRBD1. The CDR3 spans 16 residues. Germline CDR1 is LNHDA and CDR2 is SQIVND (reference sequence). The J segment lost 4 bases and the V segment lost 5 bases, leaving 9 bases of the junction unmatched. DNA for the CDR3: TGTGCCAGTAGTGCCCCCGGGACAGGGAGGTACAATGAGCAGTTCTTC. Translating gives CASSAPGTGRYNEQFF.

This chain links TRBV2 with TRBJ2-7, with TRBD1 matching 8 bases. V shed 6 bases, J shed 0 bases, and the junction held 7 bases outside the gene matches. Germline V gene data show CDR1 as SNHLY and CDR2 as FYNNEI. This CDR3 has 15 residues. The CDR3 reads CASSVQGGNSYEQYF. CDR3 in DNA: TGTGCCAGCAGCGTACAGGGGGGAAACTCCTACGAGCAGTACTTC.

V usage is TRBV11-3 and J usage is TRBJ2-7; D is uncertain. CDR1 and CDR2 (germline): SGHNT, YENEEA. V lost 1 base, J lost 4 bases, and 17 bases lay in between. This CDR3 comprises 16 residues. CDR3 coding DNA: TGTGCCAGCAGCTTAGGTGAACACCATGGCGTTTACGAGCAGTACTTC. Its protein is CASSLGEHHGVYEQYF.

DNA of the CDR3: TGTGCCAGCAGTGACTCGCTTGGCTTTGGCTACACCTTC. It translates to CASSDSLGFGYTF. The genes are TRBV6-4 and TRBJ1-2; no definite D call. The V gene lost 0 bases and the J gene lost 7 bases, with 9 bases spanning the gap. The CDR3 loop spans 13 amino acids. The germline gives CDR1 MRHNA, CDR2 SNTAGT.